The 32 T cell receptor beta chains below all came from one sample that was sequenced in a study of glioma-infiltrating T cells after dendritic cell vaccination. TCRdb's copy holds only in-frame clones and misses some; the assay was immunoSEQ multiplex PCR. The table includes 85,000 to 110,000 clones, 75% to 85% detected once. This specimen consisted of blood, obtained before dendritic cell vaccination. The source of these receptors is a human donor with glioblastoma.

The V call is TRBV5-1, the J call TRBJ1-5; 7 nucleotides line up with TRBD1. There are 16 residues in the CDR3. Germline CDR1 SGHRS, CDR2 YFSETQ. J lost 0 bases, V lost 2 bases, and 5 bases had no gene match. CDR3 bases: TGCGCCAGCAGCTTAGACGGGACAGATAGCAATCAGCCCCAGCATTTT. It translates to CASSLDGTDSNQPQHF.

V and J are TRBV4-1 and TRBJ2-5; the match to TRBD2 covers 8 bases. The J call may be wrong; the DNA end is better matched by TRBJ2-7. Germline lookup yields CDR1 MGHRA and CDR2 YSYEKL. This CDR3 comprises 17 residues. CDR3 in amino acids: CASSPESISGGSYEQYF. The CDR3 bases are TGCGCCAGCAGCCCCGAGTCCATAAGCGGGGGTTCCTACGAGCAGTACTTC.

The chain links TRBV2 to TRBJ2-5, with D possibly being TRBD1 (5 bases). Looked up from germline, CDR1 is SNHLY and CDR2 is FYNNEI. V shed 7 bases and J shed 3 bases, with 12 bases lying between them. This CDR3 has 13 amino acids. The CDR3 protein is CASISGMEETQYF. CDR3 DNA: TGTGCCAGCATCTCAGGGATGGAAGAGACCCAGTACTTC.

Here the CDR3 reads CASSPSLTDTQYF. CDR3 nucleotides: TGCGCCAGCAGCCCGTCCCTCACAGATACGCAGTATTTT. This chain connects TRBV4-1 to TRBJ2-3; no clear D. The V end lost 4 bases, the J end lost 2 bases, and 7 bases lay between the germline ends. Germline CDR1 and CDR2: MGHRA and YSYEKL. This CDR3 has 13 residues.

This clone was seen many times. The CDR3 nucleotides are TGTGCCAGCAGCTTGGTACAGGGCTCGACTGAAGCTTTCTTT. This sequence encodes CASSLVQGSTEAFF. V gene TRBV5-6 combines with J gene TRBJ1-1, with D maybe TRBD1 (6 bases). The CDR3 extends over 14 amino acids. Germline V gives CDR1 SGHDT, CDR2 YYEEEE. V lost 0 bases to trimming and J lost 5 bases, with 11 bases between them.

The CDR3 is CASSLQGTELEAFF. The DNA for the CDR3 is TGTGCCAGCAGCTTACAAGGGACAGAGCTTGAAGCTTTCTTT. The V call is TRBV11-3, the J call TRBJ1-1, with 7 bases matching TRBD1. J was trimmed by 7 bases and V by 2 bases; bases with no gene match: 7. CDR1 and CDR2 (germline): SGHNT, YENEEA. This CDR3 is built from 14 residues. The variable domain in full, with the rest retrieved from reference TRBV11-3 and TRBJ1-1, is EAGVVQSPRYKIIEKKQPVAFWCNPISGHNTLYWYLQNLGQGPELLIRYENEEAVDDSQLPKDRFSAERLKGVDSTLKIQPAELGDSAVYLCASSLQGTELEAFFGQGTRLTVV.

This clone was counted once. J is TRBJ1-2 and V is TRBV30, with TRBD1 matching 10 bases. The germline V gene encodes CDR1 GTSNPN and CDR2 SVGIG (reference sequence). The V gene end was trimmed by 1 base and the J gene end by 13 bases; junction bases not matched to a gene: 12. This CDR3 contains 14 residues. CDR3 DNA: TGTGCCTGGAGTGCAGACCGGGACAGGGGTACGGGCACCTTC. This translates into CAWSADRDRGTGTF.

This clone appeared once. J is TRBJ1-5 and V is TRBV19; TRBD1 aligns across 9 bases. After removal of 6 bases from V and 4 bases from J, the junction contained 16 bases not matched to a gene. Germline assignment: CDR1 LNHDA and CDR2 SQIVND (reference sequence). The CDR3 totals 18 residues. The chain's CDR3 is CASSRNFGGTGRNQPQHF. CDR3 in DNA: TGTGCCAGTAGCCGAAACTTCGGGGGGACAGGGAGGAATCAGCCCCAGCATTTT.

V and J are TRBV11-2 and TRBJ1-3; D is possibly TRBD1 (5 bases). This CDR3 has 12 amino acids. Trimming removed 0 bases at V and 8 bases at J, with 5 bases between. The germline CDR1 and CDR2 sequences are SGHAT and FQNNGV. The CDR3 DNA is TGTGCCAGCAGCTTAGAAGGGGACACCATATATTTT. The encoded protein is CASSLEGDTIYF.

The chain combines TRBV13 with TRBJ1-1, with D hard to call. Trimming pared 8 bases from V and 2 bases from J, leaving 6 bases between. The CDR3 length is 11 residues. The germline V gene encodes CDR1 PRHDT and CDR2 FYEKMQ (reference sequence). The CDR3 coding sequence is TGTGCCAGCCGGTTTAACACTGAAGCTTTCTTT. Encoded protein: CASRFNTEAFF.

This clone occurred once. The chain uses TRBV9 and TRBJ2-1; D possibly corresponds to TRBD1 (6 bases). There are 14 residues in the CDR3. Looked up from germline, CDR1 is SGDLS and CDR2 is YYNGEE. The V end was cut by 2 bases, the J end by 3 bases, with 9 bases between. The CDR3 loop reads CASSVWTDYNEQFF. CDR3 in DNA: TGTGCCAGCAGCGTCTGGACAGACTACAATGAGCAGTTCTTC.

The CDR3 spells CAWRNRTVAYNEQFF. In DNA, the CDR3 is TGTGCCTGGAGAAATCGGACAGTCGCCTACAATGAGCAGTTCTTC. V and J are TRBV30 and TRBJ2-1; D perhaps matches TRBD1 (6 bases). From germline, CDR1 is GTSNPN and CDR2 SVGIG (reference sequence). Trimming stripped 3 bases from V and 2 bases from J, with 14 bases between. The CDR3 runs 15 residues.

A few counts support this clone. V usage is TRBV30 and J usage is TRBJ1-2; D remains unclear. V dropped 4 bases and J dropped 2 bases, with 8 bases sitting between them. Per germline, CDR1 GTSNPN and CDR2 SVGIG (reference sequence). The CDR3 has 12 residues. Here the CDR3 reads CAWTSGNYGYTF. The DNA for the CDR3 is TGTGCCTGGACATCGGGGAACTATGGCTACACCTTC.

The rearrangement links TRBV7-8 to TRBJ2-7; 8 bases align to TRBD1. Germline-derived CDR1 and CDR2 are SGHVS and FQNEAQ. V lost 5 bases, J lost 2 bases, and 8 bases stayed unmatched. CDR3 size: 15 residues. CDR3 in amino acids: CASSNDRGSPYEQYF. CDR3 bases: TGTGCCAGCAGCAACGACAGGGGTAGCCCCTACGAGCAGTACTTC. The variable domain in full, completed from reference TRBV7-8 and TRBJ2-7, reads GAGVSQSPRYKVAKRGQDVALRCDPISGHVSLFWYQQALGQGPEFLTYFQNEAQLDKSGLPSDRFFAERPEGSVSTLKIQRTQQEDSAVYLCASSNDRGSPYEQYFGPGTRLTVT.

In this sample, this clone turned up a few times. The V call is TRBV2, the J call TRBJ2-3, with a weak D call TRBD2 (5 bases). CDR3 length: 17 residues. The V end was cut by 5 bases, the J end by 0 bases, with 18 bases between. CDR1 and CDR2 (germline): SNHLY, FYNNEI. The CDR3 region has the DNA TGTGCCAGCAGTTCGCGGGCGGGCGTATTAAGCACAGATACGCAGTATTTT. Amino acids: CASSSRAGVLSTDTQYF.

The V and J genes are TRBV19 and TRBJ1-1; the match to TRBD1 covers 9 bases. This CDR3 region has 17 residues. The germline V gene encodes CDR1 LNHDA and CDR2 SQIVND (reference sequence). V was clipped by 3 bases and J by 2 bases; unmatched bases: 10. The CDR3 DNA reads as TGTGCCAGTAGTATGGGGACAGGGCGGAGGAGTAACACTGAAGCTTTCTTT. Protein sequence: CASSMGTGRRSNTEAFF.

The genes are TRBV15 and TRBJ2-5; 10 nucleotides agree with TRBD2. V shed 4 bases, J shed 4 bases, and the junction held 24 bases outside the gene matches. This CDR3 is built from 21 residues. Per the germline V gene, CDR1 is LNHNV and CDR2 is YYDKDF (reference sequence). The CDR3 loop is CATSKPLTGLGNSGGPETQYF. The CDR3 nucleotides are TGTGCCACCAGCAAACCCCTAACAGGGCTCGGTAATAGCGGGGGGCCAGAGACCCAGTACTTC.

The rearrangement joins TRBV11-2 to TRBJ2-7; a possible D gene is TRBD2 (6 bases). The V end lost 5 bases, the J end lost 5 bases, and 22 bases lay between the germline ends. CDR1 SGHAT and CDR2 FQNNGV come from the germline V gene. The CDR3 loop spans 16 amino acids. In DNA form, the CDR3 reads TGTGCCAGCAGCGTTAGATTACAGAATACGGGGGACGAGCAGTACTTC. This gives the protein CASSVRLQNTGDEQYF.

The chain has TRBV7-3 and TRBJ2-2; the match to TRBD1 covers 10 bases. This CDR3 has 19 residues. CDR1 is SGHTA and CDR2 is FQGTGA in the germline V gene. With 5 bases clipped from V and 6 bases from J, the junction kept 18 bases outside the gene matches. CDR3 DNA sequence: TGTGCCAGCAGCCTCACCGACAGGGGGCGCGGAGTCGACGCCGGGGAGCTGTTTTTT. Translated: CASSLTDRGRGVDAGELFF.

V gene TRBV5-1 combines with J gene TRBJ1-2; TRBD1 aligns across 7 bases. With 4 bases clipped from V and 0 bases from J, the junction kept 3 bases outside the gene matches. CDR3 length equals 14 residues. Germline V gene data show CDR1 as SGHRS and CDR2 as YFSETQ. The CDR3 nucleotides are TGCGCCAGCAGCCCCGACAGGGCTAACTATGGCTACACCTTC. Its protein product is CASSPDRANYGYTF.

This chain links TRBV9 with TRBJ1-4; 7 nucleotides match TRBD1. CDR1 and CDR2 from the germline V gene are SGDLS and YYNGEE. Germline trimming cut 0 bases from V and 5 bases from J; bases unmatched to any gene: 7. CDR3 size: 16 residues. CDR3: CASSVGGTAGNEKLFF. The CDR3, as DNA: TGTGCCAGCAGCGTAGGGGGGACAGCCGGAAATGAAAAACTGTTTTTT.

The CDR3 DNA reads as TGTGCCAGCAGCCCTAGAACAGACAGATTTAATGAAAAACTGTTTTTT. Residues: CASSPRTDRFNEKLFF. The chain links TRBV7-6 to TRBJ1-4; weak D call: TRBD1 (5 bases). The CDR3 runs to 16 residues. V lost 5 bases to trimming and J lost 4 bases, with 17 bases between them. The germline gives CDR1 SGHVS, CDR2 FNYEAQ.

The chain joins TRBV2 to TRBJ1-5, with 7 bases identical to TRBD1. CDR3 length: 16 residues. Germline CDR1 SNHLY, CDR2 FYNNEI. The V gene end was trimmed by 4 bases and the J gene end by 0 bases; junction bases not matched to a gene: 6. The CDR3 sequence: CASSADRAYSNQPQHF. The CDR3, as DNA: TGTGCCAGCAGTGCCGACAGGGCTTATAGCAATCAGCCCCAGCATTTT.

This chain joins TRBV2 and TRBJ1-2, with D uncertain. The CDR3 runs to 10 residues. V lost 9 bases to trimming and J lost 3 bases, with 5 bases between them. CDR1 and CDR2 from the germline V gene are SNHLY and FYNNEI. The CDR3 reads CASFYYGYTF. The CDR3 nucleotides read TGTGCCAGTTTCTACTATGGCTACACCTTC.

The rearrangement uses TRBV5-1 and TRBJ2-3, with TRBD1 matching 7 bases. Germline-derived CDR1 and CDR2 are SGHRS and YFSETQ. The CDR3 sequence is 14 residues long. The ends lost 3 bases at V and 1 base at J; junction bases unmatched: 2. The CDR3 sequence: CASSSGTGTDTQYF. For the CDR3, the DNA is TGCGCCAGCAGCTCGGGGACAGGCACAGATACGCAGTATTTT.

The chain uses TRBV19 and TRBJ1-5; D remains ambiguous. The CDR3 spans 14 residues. Germline V gene data show CDR1 as LNHDA and CDR2 as SQIVND (reference sequence). Trimming removed 3 bases from V and 6 bases from J, with 12 bases in between. The CDR3 DNA sequence: TGTGCCAGTAGTATGGTCGGGGTTATTCAGCCCCAGCATTTT. It specifies CASSMVGVIQPQHF.

The chain uses TRBV7-2 and TRBJ2-7; D unresolved. Germline lookup yields CDR1 SGHTA and CDR2 FQGNSA. The V and J ends lost 1 base and 7 bases respectively, with 14 bases between them. This CDR3 contains 14 residues. The chain's CDR3 is CASSLGGSISEQYF. The DNA for the CDR3 is TGTGCCAGCAGCTTAGGAGGTAGTATCAGTGAGCAGTACTTC.

V is TRBV10-2 and J is TRBJ1-2; D might be TRBD1 (6 bases). Germline V CDR1 and CDR2: WSHSY, SAAADI. Trimming removed 2 bases from V and 0 bases from J, with 7 bases in between. This CDR3 has 14 amino acids. This CDR3 reads CASSEGDTNYGYTF. The DNA of the CDR3 is TGCGCCAGCAGTGAGGGGGACACTAACTATGGCTACACCTTC.

The rearrangement links TRBV30 to TRBJ1-1; D unresolved. This CDR3 spans 13 amino acids. CDR1 is GTSNPN and CDR2 is SVGIG in the germline V gene (reference sequence). Trimming took off 7 bases at V and 3 bases at J, with 15 bases between the two ends. CDR3 coding DNA: TGTGCCTACTGTATAAGGGAGTACACTGAAGCTTTCTTT. It encodes CAYCIREYTEAFF.

The chain couples TRBV7-9 to TRBJ1-3, with D possibly matching TRBD1 (6 bases). The CDR3 length is 15 residues. Germline assignment: CDR1 SEHNR and CDR2 FQNEAQ (reference sequence). Trimming cost V 4 bases and J 0 bases, with 10 bases left between them. This CDR3 reads CASSSQGISGNTIYF. In nucleotides, the CDR3 is TGTGCCAGCAGCTCACAGGGTATCTCTGGAAACACCATATATTTT.

This clone was observed a single time. This sequence joins TRBV6-5 and TRBJ1-2; D might be TRBD1 (6 bases). This CDR3 has 13 residues. Germline V CDR1 and CDR2: MNHEY, SVGAGI. Trimming left V 4 bases short and J 8 bases short, with 14 bases between. The CDR3, as DNA: TGTGCCAGCAGTTGGGCAGGGGCTGGGGGCTACACCTTC. This codes for CASSWAGAGGYTF.

The J gene is TRBJ2-5, the V gene TRBV9, with 9 nucleotides matching TRBD2. Germline CDR1 reads SGDLS; CDR2 reads YYNGEE. V lost 0 bases and J lost 4; bases outside the gene matches: 4. The CDR3 covers 15 residues. CDR3 amino acids: CASSVGIAGAETQYF. The CDR3 nucleotides read TGTGCCAGCAGCGTAGGGATAGCGGGGGCAGAGACCCAGTACTTC.